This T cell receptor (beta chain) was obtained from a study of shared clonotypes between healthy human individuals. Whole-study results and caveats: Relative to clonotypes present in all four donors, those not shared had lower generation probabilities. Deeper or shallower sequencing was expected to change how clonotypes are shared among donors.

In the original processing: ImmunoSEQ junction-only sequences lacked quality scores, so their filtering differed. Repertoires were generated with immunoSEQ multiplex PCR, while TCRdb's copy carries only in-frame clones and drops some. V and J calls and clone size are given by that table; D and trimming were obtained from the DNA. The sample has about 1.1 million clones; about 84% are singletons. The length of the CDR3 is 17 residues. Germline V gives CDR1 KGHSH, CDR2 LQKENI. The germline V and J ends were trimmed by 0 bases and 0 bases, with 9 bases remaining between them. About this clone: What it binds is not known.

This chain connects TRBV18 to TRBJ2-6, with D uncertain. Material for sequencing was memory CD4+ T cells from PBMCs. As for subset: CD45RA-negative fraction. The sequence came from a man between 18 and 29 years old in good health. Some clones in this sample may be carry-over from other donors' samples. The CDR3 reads CASSPPGFNSGANVLTF. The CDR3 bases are TGTGCCAGCTCACCACCAGGGTTCAACTCTGGGGCCAACGTCCTGACTTTC.